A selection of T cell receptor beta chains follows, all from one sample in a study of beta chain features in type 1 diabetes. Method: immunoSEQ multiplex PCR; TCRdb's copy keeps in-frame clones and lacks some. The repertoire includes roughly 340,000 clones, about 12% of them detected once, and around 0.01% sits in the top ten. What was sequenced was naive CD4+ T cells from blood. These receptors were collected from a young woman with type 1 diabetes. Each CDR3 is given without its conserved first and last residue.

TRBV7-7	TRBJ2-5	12	ASSSDRVGETQY
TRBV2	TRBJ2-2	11	ASHDRVTGELF
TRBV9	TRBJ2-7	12	ASSVAVRESEQY
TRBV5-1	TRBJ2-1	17	ASSIRLAGATPGNNEQF
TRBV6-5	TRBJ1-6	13	ASSYSGQGGSPLH
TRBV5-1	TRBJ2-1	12	ASSGGTGGAEQF
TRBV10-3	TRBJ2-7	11	ATGDGRSYEQY
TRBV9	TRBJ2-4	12	ASSAPGQAPIQY
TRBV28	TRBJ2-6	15	ASSPPTGTSGANVLT
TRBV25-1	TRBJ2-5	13	ASSESGRDQETQY